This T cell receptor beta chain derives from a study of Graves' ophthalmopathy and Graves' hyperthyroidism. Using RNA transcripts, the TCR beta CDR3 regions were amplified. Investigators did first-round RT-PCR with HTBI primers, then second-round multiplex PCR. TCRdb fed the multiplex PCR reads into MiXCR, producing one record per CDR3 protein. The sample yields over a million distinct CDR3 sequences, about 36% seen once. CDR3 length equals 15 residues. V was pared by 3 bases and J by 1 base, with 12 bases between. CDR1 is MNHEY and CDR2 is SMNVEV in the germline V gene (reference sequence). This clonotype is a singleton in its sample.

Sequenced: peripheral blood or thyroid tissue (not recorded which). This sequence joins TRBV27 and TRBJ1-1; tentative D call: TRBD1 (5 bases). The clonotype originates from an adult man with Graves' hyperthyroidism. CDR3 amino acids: CASSFRKQENTEAFF. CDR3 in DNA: TGTGCCAGCAGTTTCCGGAAACAGGAGAACACTGAAGCTTTCTTT.